The clone carrying this T cell receptor (beta chain) appeared a few times. Germline values: CDR1 MNHNY, CDR2 SVGAGI (reference sequence). V lost 0 bases, J lost 6 bases, and 12 bases lay in between. The CDR3 sequence is 14 residues long. The table came from immunoSEQ multiplex PCR; TCRdb's copy has only in-frame clones and leaves some out. This sample has about 44,000 clones, with roughly nine tenths found just once. The source of the sample is a study of T cell changes during pregnancy in multiple sclerosis. The source is a female donor with multiple sclerosis, enrolled in a pregnancy study. This material consisted of CD4+ T cells from peripheral blood mononuclear cells, taken after pregnancy. The chain has TRBV6-6 and TRBJ2-7; D unresolved. The CDR3 nucleotides are TGTGCCAGCAGTTACTCGATCGAAGACTCCGAGCAGTACTTC. It is translated as CASSYSIEDSEQYF.